Listed here are 10 T cell receptor beta chains from one sample, sequenced in a study of T cells in Graves' hyperthyroidism and ophthalmopathy. Template material for amplifying TCR beta CDR3 regions consisted of RNA transcripts. First-round RT-PCR of the TCR CDR3 relied on the HTBI primer set. TCRdb recomputed calls from the multiplex PCR reads with MiXCR, one row per CDR3 protein. Here the sample spans 450,000 to 500,000 distinct CDR3 sequences, about 20% being singletons. Sequencing was performed on blood. All receptors come from a woman in her seventies with Graves' ophthalmopathy.

The rearrangement uses TRBV19 and TRBJ2-6; D unresolved. CDR3 length equals 15 residues. V lost 3 bases to trimming and J lost 1 base, with 7 bases between them. Germline V gene lookup returns CDR1 LNHDA and CDR2 SQIVND (reference sequence). DNA for the CDR3: TGTGCCAGTAGTATGTGGAGATCTGGGGCCAACGTCCTGACTTTC. Residues: CASSMWRSGANVLTF.

The chain combines TRBV28 with TRBJ2-1; a possible D gene is TRBD2 (7 bases). Germline-derived CDR1 and CDR2 are MDHEN and SYDVKM. This CDR3 has 15 residues. The V and J ends lost 2 bases and 7 bases respectively, with 15 bases between them. In nucleotides, the CDR3 is TGTGCCAGCAGTTTAGCGGGCAGGGGAGGGAATGAGCAGTTCTTC. It specifies CASSLAGRGGNEQFF.

The rearrangement uses TRBV20-1 and TRBJ1-1; 7 nucleotides match TRBD1. This CDR3 has 17 amino acids. V trimming: 1 base; J trimming: 4 bases; junction bases outside the gene matches: 15. Germline CDR1 DFQATT, CDR2 SNEGSKA (reference sequence). CDR3 in amino acids: CSARATGGAGGPTEAFF. CDR3 nucleotide sequence: TGCAGTGCTAGAGCGACCGGAGGGGCAGGGGGGCCCACTGAAGCTTTCTTT.

CDR3 loop: CASSLALVGTGELFF. As DNA, the CDR3 is TGTGCCAGCAGCTTAGCACTAGTAGGCACCGGGGAGCTGTTTTTT. V is TRBV7-9 and J is TRBJ2-2, with D possibly matching TRBD2 (5 bases). The CDR3 extends over 15 amino acids. The germline V gene has CDR1 SEHNR and CDR2 FQNEAQ (reference sequence). V shed 0 bases and J shed 4 bases, with 9 bases lying between them.

This clonotype was recorded a few times. This chain connects TRBV28 to TRBJ2-1, with TRBD2 matching over 8 bases. Per the germline V gene, CDR1 is MDHEN and CDR2 is SYDVKM. There are 13 residues in the CDR3. V trimming: 5 bases; J trimming: 7 bases; junction bases outside the gene matches: 4. The CDR3 region is CASSPGGVNEQFF. In DNA, the CDR3 is TGTGCCAGCAGTCCGGGAGGGGTGAATGAGCAGTTCTTC. Supplemented by reference TRBV28 and TRBJ2-1, the full variable domain reads DVKVTQSSRYLVKRTGEKVFLECVQDMDHENMFWYRQDPGLGLRLIYFSYDVKMKEKGDIPEGYSVSREKKERFSLILESASTNQTSMYLCASSPGGVNEQFFGPGTRLTVL.

The genes are TRBV5-1 and TRBJ1-2, with D tentatively TRBD1 (6 bases). The CDR3 totals 15 residues. Trimming pared 3 bases from V and 0 bases from J, leaving 12 bases between. Per the germline V gene, CDR1 is SGHRS and CDR2 is YFSETQ. CDR3 in DNA: TGCGCCAGCAGCTACCAGACAGGATCTAACTATGGCTACACCTTC. Amino acid sequence: CASSYQTGSNYGYTF.

This clonotype came up a few times. The rearrangement joins TRBV5-4 to TRBJ1-1, with TRBD1 matching over 7 bases. V lost 4 bases to trimming and J lost 4 bases; unmatched junction nucleotides: 7. The CDR3 loop spans 14 amino acids. Germline CDR1 is SGHNT and CDR2 is YYREEE (reference sequence). The CDR3 here is CASSQEQGSTEAFF. CDR3 bases: TGTGCCAGCAGCCAGGAACAGGGGAGCACTGAAGCTTTCTTT.

As regards this clonotype: A junction end diverges from the germline sequence, so it may reflect a read error. J is TRBJ1-1 and V is TRBV28; D might be TRBD1 (6 bases). Per the germline V gene, CDR1 is MDHEN and CDR2 is SYDVKM. There are 13 residues in the CDR3. The chain's CDR3 is CASSDRLNTEASF. The CDR3, as DNA: TGTGCCAGCAGTGACAGGTTGAACACTGAAGCTTCCTTT.

This clonotype was found many times. This chain uses TRBV2 with TRBJ2-3; TRBD2 agrees at 7 bases. Germline trimming cut 5 bases from V and 2 bases from J; bases unmatched to any gene: 10. Germline CDR1 is SNHLY and CDR2 is FYNNEI. The CDR3 extends over 16 amino acids. CDR3 region: CASSLASGVITDTQYF. The CDR3 nucleotides read TGTGCCAGCAGTCTGGCTAGCGGTGTCATCACAGATACGCAGTATTTT. The whole variable domain, filled in from reference TRBV2 and TRBJ2-3, reads EPEVTQTPSHQVTQMGQEVILRCVPISNHLYFYWYRQILGQKVEFLVSFYNNEISEKSEIFDDQFSVERPDGSNFTLKIRSTKLEDSAMYFCASSLASGVITDTQYFGPGTRLTVL.

The chain combines TRBV18 with TRBJ1-3; the D is unclear. CDR1 is KGHSH, CDR2 LQKENI, per germline. The V end was cut by 1 base, the J end by 4 bases, with 11 bases between. CDR3 length equals 15 residues. The CDR3, as DNA: TGTGCCAGCTCACCACGGCCGTCAAACGGAAACACCATATATTTT. This encodes CASSPRPSNGNTIYF.